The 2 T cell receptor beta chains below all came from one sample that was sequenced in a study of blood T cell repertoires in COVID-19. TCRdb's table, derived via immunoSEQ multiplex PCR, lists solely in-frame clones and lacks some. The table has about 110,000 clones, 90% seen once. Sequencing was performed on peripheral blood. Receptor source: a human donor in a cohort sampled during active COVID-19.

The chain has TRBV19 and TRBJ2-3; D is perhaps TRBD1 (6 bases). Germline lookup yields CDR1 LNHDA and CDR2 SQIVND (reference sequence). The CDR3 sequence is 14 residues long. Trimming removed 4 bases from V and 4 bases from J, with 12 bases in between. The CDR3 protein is CASSTRGWADTQYF. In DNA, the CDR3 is TGTGCCAGTAGTACCAGGGGATGGGCAGATACGCAGTATTTT. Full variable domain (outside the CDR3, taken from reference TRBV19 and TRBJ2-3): DGGITQSPKYLFRKEGQNVTLSCEQNLNHDAMYWYRQDPGQGLRLIYYSQIVNDFQKGDIAEGYSVSREKKESFPLTVTSAQKNPTAFYLCASSTRGWADTQYFGPGTRLTVL.

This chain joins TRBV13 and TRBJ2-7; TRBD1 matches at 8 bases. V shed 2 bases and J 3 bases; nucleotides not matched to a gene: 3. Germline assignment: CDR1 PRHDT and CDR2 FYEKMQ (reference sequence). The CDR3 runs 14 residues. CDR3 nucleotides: TGTGCCAGCAGCTTATACAGGGGGAGCTACGAGCAGTACTTC. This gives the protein CASSLYRGSYEQYF.